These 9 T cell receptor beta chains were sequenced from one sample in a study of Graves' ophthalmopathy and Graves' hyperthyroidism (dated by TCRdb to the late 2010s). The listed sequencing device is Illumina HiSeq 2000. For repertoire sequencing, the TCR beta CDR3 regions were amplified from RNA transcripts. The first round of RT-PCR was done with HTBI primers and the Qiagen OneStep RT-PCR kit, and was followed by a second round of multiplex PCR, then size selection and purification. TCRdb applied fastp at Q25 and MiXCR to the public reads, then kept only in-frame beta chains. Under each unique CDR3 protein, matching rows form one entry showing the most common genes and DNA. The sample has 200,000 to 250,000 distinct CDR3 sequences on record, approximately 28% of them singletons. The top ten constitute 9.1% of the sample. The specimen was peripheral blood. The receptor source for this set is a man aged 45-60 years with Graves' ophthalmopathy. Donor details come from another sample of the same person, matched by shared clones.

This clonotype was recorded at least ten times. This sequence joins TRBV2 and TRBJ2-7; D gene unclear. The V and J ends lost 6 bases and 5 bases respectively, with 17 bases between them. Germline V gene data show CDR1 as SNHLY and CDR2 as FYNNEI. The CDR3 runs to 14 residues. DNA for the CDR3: TGTGCCAGCAGGTGGTCAGAAAGATTCGACGAGCAGTACTTC. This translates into CASRWSERFDEQYF.

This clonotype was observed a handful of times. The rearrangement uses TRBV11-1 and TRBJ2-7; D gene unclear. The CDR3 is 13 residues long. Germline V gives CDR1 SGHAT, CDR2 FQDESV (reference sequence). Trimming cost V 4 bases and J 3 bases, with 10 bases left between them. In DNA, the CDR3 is TGTGCCAGCAGCTCAGGACCCTTCTACGAGCAGTACTTC. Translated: CASSSGPFYEQYF.

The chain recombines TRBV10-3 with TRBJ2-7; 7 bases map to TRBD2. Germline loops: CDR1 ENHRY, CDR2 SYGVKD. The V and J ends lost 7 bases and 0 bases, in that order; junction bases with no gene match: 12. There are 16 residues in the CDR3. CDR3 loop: CAITRRSERDSYEQYF. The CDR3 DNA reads TGTGCCATCACCCGGAGGTCGGAGCGGGACTCCTACGAGCAGTACTTC.

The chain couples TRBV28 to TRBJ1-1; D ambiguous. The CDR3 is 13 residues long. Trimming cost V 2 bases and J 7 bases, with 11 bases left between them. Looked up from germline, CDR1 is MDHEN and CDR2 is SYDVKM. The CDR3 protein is CASSLRRGSEAFF. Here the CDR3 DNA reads TGTGCCAGCAGTTTAAGGCGTGGCAGTGAAGCTTTCTTT.

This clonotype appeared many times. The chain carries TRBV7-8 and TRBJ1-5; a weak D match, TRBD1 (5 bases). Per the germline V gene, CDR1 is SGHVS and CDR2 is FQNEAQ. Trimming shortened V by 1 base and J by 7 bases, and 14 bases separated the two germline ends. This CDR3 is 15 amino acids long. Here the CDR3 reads CASSLGVFRVQPQHF. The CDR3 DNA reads TGTGCCAGCAGCTTAGGGGTGTTCAGGGTCCAGCCCCAGCATTTT.

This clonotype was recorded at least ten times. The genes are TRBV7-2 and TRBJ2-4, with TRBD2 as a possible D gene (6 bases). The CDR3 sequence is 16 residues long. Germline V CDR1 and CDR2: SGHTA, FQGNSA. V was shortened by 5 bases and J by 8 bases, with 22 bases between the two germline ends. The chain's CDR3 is CASSPGARGLIDIQYF. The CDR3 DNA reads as TGTGCCAGCAGCCCCGGGGCGCGGGGATTGATTGACATTCAGTACTTC. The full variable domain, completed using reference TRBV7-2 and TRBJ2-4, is GAGVSQSPSNKVTEKGKDVELRCDPISGHTALYWYRQSLGQGLEFLIYFQGNSAPDKSGLPSDRFSAERTGGSVSTLTIQRTQQEDSAVYLCASSPGARGLIDIQYFGAGTRLSVL.

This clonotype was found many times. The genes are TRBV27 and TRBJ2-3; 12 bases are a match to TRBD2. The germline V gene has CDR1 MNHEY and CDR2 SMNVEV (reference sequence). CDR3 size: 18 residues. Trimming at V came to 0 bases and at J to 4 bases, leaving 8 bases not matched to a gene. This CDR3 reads CASSLSASGRAGADTQYF. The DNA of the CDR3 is TGTGCCAGCAGTTTATCGGCTAGCGGGAGGGCCGGGGCAGATACGCAGTATTTT.

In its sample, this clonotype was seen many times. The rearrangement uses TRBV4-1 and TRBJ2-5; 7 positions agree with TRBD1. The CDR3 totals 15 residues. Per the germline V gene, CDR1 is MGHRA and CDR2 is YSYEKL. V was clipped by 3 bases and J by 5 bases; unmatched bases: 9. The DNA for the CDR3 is TGCGCCAGCAGCCACTCAGGGGGTAGCTGGGAGACCCAGTACTTC. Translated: CASSHSGGSWETQYF.

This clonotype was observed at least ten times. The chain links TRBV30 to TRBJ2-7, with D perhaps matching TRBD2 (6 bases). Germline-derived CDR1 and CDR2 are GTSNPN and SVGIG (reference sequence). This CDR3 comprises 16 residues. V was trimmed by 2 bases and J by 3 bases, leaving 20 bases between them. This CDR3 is CAWSIRDFNLYYEQYF. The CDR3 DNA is TGTGCCTGGAGTATAAGGGACTTCAATCTATACTACGAGCAGTACTTC.